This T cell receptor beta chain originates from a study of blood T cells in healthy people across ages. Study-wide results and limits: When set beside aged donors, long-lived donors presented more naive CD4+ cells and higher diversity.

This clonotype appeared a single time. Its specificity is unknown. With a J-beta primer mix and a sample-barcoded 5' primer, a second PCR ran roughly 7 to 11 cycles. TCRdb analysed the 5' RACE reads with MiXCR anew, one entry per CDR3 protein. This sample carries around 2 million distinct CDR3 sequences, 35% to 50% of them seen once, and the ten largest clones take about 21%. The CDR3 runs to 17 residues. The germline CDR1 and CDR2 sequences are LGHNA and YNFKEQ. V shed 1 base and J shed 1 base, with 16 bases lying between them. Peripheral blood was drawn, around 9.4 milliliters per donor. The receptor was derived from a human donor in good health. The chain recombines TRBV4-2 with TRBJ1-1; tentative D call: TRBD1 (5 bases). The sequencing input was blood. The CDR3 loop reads CASSQALTEGRNTEAFF. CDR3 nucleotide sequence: TGTGCCAGCAGCCAAGCCTTGACAGAAGGGCGGAACACTGAAGCTTTCTTT.